This T cell receptor (beta chain) was obtained from a study of glioma-infiltrating T cells after dendritic cell vaccination. Study-wide context: The vaccine used monocyte-derived dendritic cells pulsed overnight with autologous tumor lysate. General study findings and limits: Estimated pretreatment TIL content predicted outcome after dendritic cell vaccination.

Input was approximately 1.8 ug genomic DNA, or all available if less. Repertoires were generated with immunoSEQ multiplex PCR, while TCRdb's copy carries only in-frame clones and drops some. The sample has around 92,000 clones, 80% seen once. The time point: after dendritic cell vaccination, including at tumor progression/relapse. CDR1 is SGHRS, CDR2 YFSETQ, per germline. The CDR3 length is 13 residues. Trimming shortened V by 6 bases and J by 6 bases, and 13 bases separated the two germline ends. Remarks on this clone: What it recognizes is unknown.

This TCR came from a human donor with glioblastoma. The chain uses TRBV5-1 and TRBJ2-1; weak D call: TRBD2 (7 bases). This sample comprised blood, obtained after dendritic cell vaccination. CDR3 loop: CASNRRGGNEQFF. In nucleotides, the CDR3 is TGCGCCAGCAATAGAAGGGGGGGCAATGAGCAGTTCTTC. The full variable domain, rest sourced from reference TRBV5-1 and TRBJ2-1, is KAGVTQTPRYLIKTRGQQVTLSCSPISGHRSVSWYQQTPGQGLQFLFEYFSETQRNKGNFPGRFSGRQFSNSRSEMNVSTLELGDSALYLCASNRRGGNEQFFGPGTRLTVL.